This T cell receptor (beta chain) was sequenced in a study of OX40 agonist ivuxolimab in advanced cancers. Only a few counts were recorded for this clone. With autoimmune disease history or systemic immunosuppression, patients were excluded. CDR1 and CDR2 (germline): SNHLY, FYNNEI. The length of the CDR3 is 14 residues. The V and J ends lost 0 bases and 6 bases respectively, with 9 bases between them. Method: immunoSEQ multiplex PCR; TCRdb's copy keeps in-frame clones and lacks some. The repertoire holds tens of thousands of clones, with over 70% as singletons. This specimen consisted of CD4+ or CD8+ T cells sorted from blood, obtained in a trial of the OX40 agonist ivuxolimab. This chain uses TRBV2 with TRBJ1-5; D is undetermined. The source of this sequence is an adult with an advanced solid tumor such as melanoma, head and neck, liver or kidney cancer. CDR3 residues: CASSEASGRQPQHF. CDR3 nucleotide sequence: TGTGCCAGCAGTGAAGCGAGCGGGCGTCAGCCCCAGCATTTT.